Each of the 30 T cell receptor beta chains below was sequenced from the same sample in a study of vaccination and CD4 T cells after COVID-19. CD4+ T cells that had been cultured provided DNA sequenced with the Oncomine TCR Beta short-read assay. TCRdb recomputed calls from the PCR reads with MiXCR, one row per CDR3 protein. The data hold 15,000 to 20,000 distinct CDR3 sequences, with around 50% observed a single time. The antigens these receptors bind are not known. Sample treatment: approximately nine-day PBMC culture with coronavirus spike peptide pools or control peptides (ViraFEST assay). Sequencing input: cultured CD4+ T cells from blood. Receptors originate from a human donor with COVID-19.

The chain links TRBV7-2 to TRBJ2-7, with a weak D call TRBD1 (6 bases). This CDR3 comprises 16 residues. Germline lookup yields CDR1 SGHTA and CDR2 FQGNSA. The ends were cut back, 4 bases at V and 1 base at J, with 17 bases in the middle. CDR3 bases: TGTGCCAGCAGCTGGGGCTATCGGACAGCATCCTACGAGCAGTACTTC. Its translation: CASSWGYRTASYEQYF.

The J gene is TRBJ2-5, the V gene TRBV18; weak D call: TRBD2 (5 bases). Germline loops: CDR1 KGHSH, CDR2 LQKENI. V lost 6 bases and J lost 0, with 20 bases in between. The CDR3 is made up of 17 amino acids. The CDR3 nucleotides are TGTGCCAGCTCTCTGCGAAGCCCCGGGAAGAACCAAGAGACCCAGTACTTC. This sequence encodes CASSLRSPGKNQETQYF.

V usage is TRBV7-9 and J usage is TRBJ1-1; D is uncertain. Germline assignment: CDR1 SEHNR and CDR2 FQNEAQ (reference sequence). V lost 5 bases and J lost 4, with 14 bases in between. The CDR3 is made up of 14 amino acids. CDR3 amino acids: CASSVLSGGTEAFF. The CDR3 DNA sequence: TGTGCCAGCAGCGTACTATCGGGCGGCACTGAAGCTTTCTTT.

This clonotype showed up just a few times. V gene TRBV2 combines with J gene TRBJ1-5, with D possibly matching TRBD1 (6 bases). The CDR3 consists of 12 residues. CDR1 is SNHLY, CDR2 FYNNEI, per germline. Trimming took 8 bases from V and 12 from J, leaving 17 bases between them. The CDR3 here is CASRDTPGLQHF. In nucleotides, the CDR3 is TGTGCCAGCCGGGACACCCCTGGACTCCAGCATTTT.

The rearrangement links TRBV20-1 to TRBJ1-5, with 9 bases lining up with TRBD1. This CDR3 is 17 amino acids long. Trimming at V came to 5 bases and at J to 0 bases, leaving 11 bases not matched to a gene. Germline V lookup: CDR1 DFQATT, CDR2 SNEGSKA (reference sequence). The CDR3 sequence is CSARIGTGMYSNQPQHF. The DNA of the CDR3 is TGCAGTGCTCGGATAGGGACAGGGATGTATAGCAATCAGCCCCAGCATTTT.

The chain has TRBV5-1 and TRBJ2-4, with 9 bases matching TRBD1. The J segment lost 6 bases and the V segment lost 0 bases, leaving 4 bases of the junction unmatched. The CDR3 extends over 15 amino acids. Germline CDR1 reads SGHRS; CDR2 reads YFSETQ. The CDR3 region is CASSLGTGAVNIQYF. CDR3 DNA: TGCGCCAGCAGCTTGGGGACAGGGGCCGTAAACATTCAGTACTTC.

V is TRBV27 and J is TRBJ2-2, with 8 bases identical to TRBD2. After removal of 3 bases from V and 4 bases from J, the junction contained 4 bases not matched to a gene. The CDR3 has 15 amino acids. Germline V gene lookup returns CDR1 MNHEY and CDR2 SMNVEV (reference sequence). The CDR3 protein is CASSFSGGPTGELFF. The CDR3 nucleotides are TGTGCCAGCAGTTTCAGCGGGGGACCCACCGGGGAGCTGTTTTTT.

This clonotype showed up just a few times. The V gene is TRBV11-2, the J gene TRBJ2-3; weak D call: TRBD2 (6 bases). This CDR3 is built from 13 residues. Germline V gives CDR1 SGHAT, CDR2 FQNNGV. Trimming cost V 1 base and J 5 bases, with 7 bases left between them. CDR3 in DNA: TGTGCCAGCAGCTTAGTAGCGGTAGATACGCAGTATTTT. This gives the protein CASSLVAVDTQYF.

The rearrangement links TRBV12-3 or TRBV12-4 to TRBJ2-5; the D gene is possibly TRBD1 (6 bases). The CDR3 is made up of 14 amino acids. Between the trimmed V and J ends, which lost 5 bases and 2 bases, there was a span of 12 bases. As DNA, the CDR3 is TGTGCCAGCAGTGTAGGACAGCCACAAGAGACCCAGTACTTC. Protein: CASSVGQPQETQYF.

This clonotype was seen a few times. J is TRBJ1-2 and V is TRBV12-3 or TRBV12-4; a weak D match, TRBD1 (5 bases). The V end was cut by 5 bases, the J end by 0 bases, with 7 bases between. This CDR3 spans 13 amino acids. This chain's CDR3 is CASSIGANYGYTF. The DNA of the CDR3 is TGTGCCAGCAGTATAGGGGCTAACTATGGCTACACCTTC.

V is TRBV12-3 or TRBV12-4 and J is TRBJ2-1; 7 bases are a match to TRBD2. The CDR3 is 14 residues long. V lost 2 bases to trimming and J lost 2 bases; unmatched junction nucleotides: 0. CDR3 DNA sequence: TGTGCCAGCAGTTTACGGGGGGCCTACAATGAGCAGTTCTTC. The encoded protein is CASSLRGAYNEQFF.

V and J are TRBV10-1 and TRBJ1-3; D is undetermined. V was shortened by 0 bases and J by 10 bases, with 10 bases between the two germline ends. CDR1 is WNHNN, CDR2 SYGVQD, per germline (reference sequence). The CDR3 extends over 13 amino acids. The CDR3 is CASSESYFGTIYF. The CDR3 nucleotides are TGCGCCAGCAGTGAGTCTTACTTCGGGACCATATATTTT.

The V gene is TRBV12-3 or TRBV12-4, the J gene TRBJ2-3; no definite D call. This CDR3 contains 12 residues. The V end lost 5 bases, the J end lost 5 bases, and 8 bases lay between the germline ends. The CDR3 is CASSTTRDTQYF. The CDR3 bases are TGTGCCAGCAGTACAACGAGAGATACGCAGTATTTT.

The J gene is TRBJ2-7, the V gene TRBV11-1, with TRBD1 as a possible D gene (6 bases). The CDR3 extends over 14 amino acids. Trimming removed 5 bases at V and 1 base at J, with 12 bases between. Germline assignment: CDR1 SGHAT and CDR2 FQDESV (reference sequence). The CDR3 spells CASSVDRRSYEQYF. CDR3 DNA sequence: TGTGCCAGCAGCGTAGACAGGCGTTCCTACGAGCAGTACTTC.

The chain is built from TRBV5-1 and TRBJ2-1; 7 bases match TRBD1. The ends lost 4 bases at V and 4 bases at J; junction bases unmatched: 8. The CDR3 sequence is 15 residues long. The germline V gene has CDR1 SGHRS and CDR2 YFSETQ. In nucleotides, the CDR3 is TGCGCCAGCAGCCGATCCGGGACAGAATACAATGAGCAGTTCTTC. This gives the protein CASSRSGTEYNEQFF.

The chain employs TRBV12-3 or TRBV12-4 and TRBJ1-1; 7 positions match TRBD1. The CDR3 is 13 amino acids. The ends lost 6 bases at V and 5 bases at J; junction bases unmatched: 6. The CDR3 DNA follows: TGTGCCAGCAGGCAACAGGGGAGGACTGAAGCTTTCTTT. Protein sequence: CASRQQGRTEAFF.

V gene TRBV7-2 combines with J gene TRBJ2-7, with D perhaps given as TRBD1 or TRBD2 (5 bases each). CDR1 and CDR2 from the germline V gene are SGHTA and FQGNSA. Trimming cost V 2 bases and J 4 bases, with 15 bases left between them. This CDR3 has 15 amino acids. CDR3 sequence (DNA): TGTGCCAGCAGCTTAAGAGGGGTTGGTATGTACGAGCAGTACTTC. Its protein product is CASSLRGVGMYEQYF.

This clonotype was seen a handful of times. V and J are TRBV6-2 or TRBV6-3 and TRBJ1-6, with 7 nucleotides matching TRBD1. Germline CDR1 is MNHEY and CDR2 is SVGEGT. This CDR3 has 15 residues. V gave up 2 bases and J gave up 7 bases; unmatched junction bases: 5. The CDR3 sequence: CASSYLGQTNSPLHF. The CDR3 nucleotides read TGTGCCAGCAGTTACCTGGGACAGACAAATTCACCCCTCCACTTT.

CDR3 region: CSVRAGGDSNQPQHF. DNA of the CDR3: TGCAGTGTCCGGGCCGGGGGGGATAGCAATCAGCCCCAGCATTTT. The genes are TRBV20-1 and TRBJ1-5, with D perhaps TRBD1 (5 bases). V was shortened by 7 bases and J by 0 bases, with 16 bases between the two germline ends. The CDR3 is made up of 15 amino acids. Germline V gene data show CDR1 as DFQATT and CDR2 as SNEGSKA (reference sequence).

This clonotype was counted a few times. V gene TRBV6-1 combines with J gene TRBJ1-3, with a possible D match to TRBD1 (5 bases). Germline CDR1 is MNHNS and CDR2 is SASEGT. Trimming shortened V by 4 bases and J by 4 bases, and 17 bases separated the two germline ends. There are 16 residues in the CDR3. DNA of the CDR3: TGTGCCAGCAGTGCACCCCCGGGGCGTCGAGGAAACACCATATATTTT. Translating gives CASSAPPGRRGNTIYF.

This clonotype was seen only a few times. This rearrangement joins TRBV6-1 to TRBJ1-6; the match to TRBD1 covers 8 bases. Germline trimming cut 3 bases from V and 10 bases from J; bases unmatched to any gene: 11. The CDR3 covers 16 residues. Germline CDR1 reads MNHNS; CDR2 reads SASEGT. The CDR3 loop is CASSDGTGPYSSPLHF. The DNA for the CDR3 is TGTGCCAGCAGTGATGGGACAGGCCCCTATAGCTCACCCCTCCACTTT.

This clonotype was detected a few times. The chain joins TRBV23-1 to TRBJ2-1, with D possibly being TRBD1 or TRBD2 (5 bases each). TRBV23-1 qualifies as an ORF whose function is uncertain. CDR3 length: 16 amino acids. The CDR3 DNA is TGCGGCAACAAGTCGTCGGGACCTAGCTCCTACAATGAGCAGTTCTTC. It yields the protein CGNKSSGPSSYNEQFF.

CDR3 amino acids: CASKTGAGNQPQHF. The CDR3 DNA follows: TGTGCCAGTAAGACAGGCGCTGGCAATCAGCCCCAGCATTTT. This sequence joins TRBV19 and TRBJ1-5, with TRBD1 as a possible D gene (6 bases). This CDR3 comprises 14 residues. The ends were cut back, 7 bases at V and 2 bases at J, with 12 bases in the middle. Germline V gene data show CDR1 as LNHDA and CDR2 as SQIVND (reference sequence).

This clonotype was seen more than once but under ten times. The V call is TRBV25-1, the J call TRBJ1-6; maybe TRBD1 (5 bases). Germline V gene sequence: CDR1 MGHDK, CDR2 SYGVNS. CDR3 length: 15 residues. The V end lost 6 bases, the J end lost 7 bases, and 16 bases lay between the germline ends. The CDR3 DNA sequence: TGTGCCAGCAGAAAGATGCAGGGCTTAAATTCACCCCTCCACTTT. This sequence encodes CASRKMQGLNSPLHF. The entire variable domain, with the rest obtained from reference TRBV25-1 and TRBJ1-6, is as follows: EADIYQTPRYLVIGTGKKITLECSQTMGHDKMYWYQQDPGMELHLIHYSYGVNSTEKGDLSSESTVSRIRTEHFPLTLESARPSHTSQYLCASRKMQGLNSPLHFGNGTRLTVT.

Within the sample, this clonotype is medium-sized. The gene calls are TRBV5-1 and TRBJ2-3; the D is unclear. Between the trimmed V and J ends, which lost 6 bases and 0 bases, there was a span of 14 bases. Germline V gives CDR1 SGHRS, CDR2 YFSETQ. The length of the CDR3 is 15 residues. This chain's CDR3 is CASKEYSSSTDTQYF. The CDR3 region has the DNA TGCGCCAGCAAGGAATACAGTTCTAGCACAGATACGCAGTATTTT.

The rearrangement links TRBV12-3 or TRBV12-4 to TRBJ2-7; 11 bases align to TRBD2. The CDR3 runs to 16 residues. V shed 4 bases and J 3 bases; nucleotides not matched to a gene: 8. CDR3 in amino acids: CASSSRLAGKDYEQYF. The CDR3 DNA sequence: TGTGCCAGCAGTTCGAGACTAGCGGGGAAAGACTACGAGCAGTACTTC.

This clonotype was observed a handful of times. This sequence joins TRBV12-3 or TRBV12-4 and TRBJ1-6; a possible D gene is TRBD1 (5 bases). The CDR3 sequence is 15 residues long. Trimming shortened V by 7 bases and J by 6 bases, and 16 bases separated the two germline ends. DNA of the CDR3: TGTGCCAGCAAAAGAACAGGACTTGGTAATTCACCCCTCCACTTT. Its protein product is CASKRTGLGNSPLHF.

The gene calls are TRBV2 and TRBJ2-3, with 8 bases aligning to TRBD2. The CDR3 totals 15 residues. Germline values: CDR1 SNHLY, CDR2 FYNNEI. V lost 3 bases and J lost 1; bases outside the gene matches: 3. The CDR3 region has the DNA TGTGCCAGCAGTGACAAAGCGGGGGGCACAGATACGCAGTATTTT. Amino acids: CASSDKAGGTDTQYF. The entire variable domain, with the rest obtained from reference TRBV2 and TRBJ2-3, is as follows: EPEVTQTPSHQVTQMGQEVILRCVPISNHLYFYWYRQILGQKVEFLVSFYNNEISEKSEIFDDQFSVERPDGSNFTLKIRSTKLEDSAMYFCASSDKAGGTDTQYFGPGTRLTVL.

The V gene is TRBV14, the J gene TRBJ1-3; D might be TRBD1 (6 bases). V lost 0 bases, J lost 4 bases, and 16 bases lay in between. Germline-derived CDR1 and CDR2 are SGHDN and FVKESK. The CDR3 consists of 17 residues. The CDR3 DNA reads TGTGCCAGCAGCCAAGATCGGGGGGGCAACATCGGAAACACCATATATTTT. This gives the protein CASSQDRGGNIGNTIYF.

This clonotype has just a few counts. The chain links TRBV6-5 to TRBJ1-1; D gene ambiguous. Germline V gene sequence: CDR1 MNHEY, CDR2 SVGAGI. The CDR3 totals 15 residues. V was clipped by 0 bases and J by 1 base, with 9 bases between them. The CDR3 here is CASSYSVTRNTEAFF. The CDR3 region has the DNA TGTGCCAGCAGTTACTCGGTTACAAGGAACACTGAAGCTTTCTTT.